At least ten counts were recorded for the clone carrying this T cell receptor beta chain. Its target is not known. From the multiplex PCR reads, TCRdb called clonotypes with MiXCR, one entry per CDR3 protein. The table has 140,000 to 150,000 distinct CDR3 sequences, over 25% seen once. These data are taken from a study of breast tumors, draining lymph nodes, adjacent tissues. Study-level findings and limits: Tumor and nontumor repertoires were significantly more similar in luminal-like than in basal-like breast cancer. Data only fit, rather than demonstrated, lymph node origin of most tumor T cells. Tumor TCR diversity was below lymph nodes but above nontumor tissue.

Samples came from axillary lymph nodes draining the breast cancer. The sample was axillary lymph node tissue. The TCR comes from a female donor with breast cancer. Some clones in this sample may be carry-over from other donors' samples.

CDR3 in amino acids: CASSHGGEAYNEQFF. The CDR3 nucleotides read TGTGCCAGCAGTCACGGAGGGGAGGCCTACAATGAGCAGTTCTTC. The V gene is TRBV6-6, the J gene TRBJ2-1; D might be TRBD2 (6 bases). This CDR3 contains 15 residues. Germline V gene sequence: CDR1 MNHNY, CDR2 SVGAGI (reference sequence). V was clipped by 5 bases and J by 2 bases, with 13 bases between them.